This T cell receptor (beta chain) stems from a study of blood T cell repertoires in COVID-19 (dated by TCRdb to 2019 to 2021). Some background on the complete study: The collaborator samples originated in the United States, Italy and Spain and spanned the acute and convalescent phases of COVID-19. The prospective study material was composed of cDNA or gDNA derived from T cells, B-cell-depleted T cells, or PBMCs. Subjects who had been exposed to COVID-19, were actively infected with it, or had recovered from it provided the deeply sampled blood TCRbeta repertoires that made up the dataset. A freely available public database, intended as a resource for researchers studying the immune response to SARS-CoV-2, is where the repertoires were released. Samples came from the ongoing ImmuneRACE study (first 160 participants) plus 1,254 subjects from 6 global collaborators. A de-identified subject ID, COVID-19 status, age in years and sex were almost always included in the sample metadata. Where available, HLA class I and class II types were obtained from metadata supplied by the sample provider rather than from assay-based typing. The research as a whole found: Clinical and demographic metadata were provided uncurated, with the amount varying by source and participant.

Enrolling through a virtual design, the prospective study's participants ranged in age from roughly 18 to 95 years and lived across approximately 25 United States geographic areas. In the prospective study, participants were assigned to cohorts based on the clinical history participants reported in a screening survey and a study questionnaire. Recovered participants in ImmuneRACE Cohort 3 were defined by two consecutive negative NP/OP PCR tests, clearance by a healthcare professional, or resolution of symptoms. In the prospective study, mobile phlebotomists collected whole blood, serum and a nasopharyngeal or oropharyngeal swab from each participant. Participants in the prospective study had the option to provide additional blood draws and questionnaires over a roughly two-month period. Prospective study blood samples were shipped either frozen or at room temperature before DNA extraction. With regard to this clone: Its antigen is still unknown. Nothing much larger sits one base from this clone, and base qualities are not available.

V and J are truncated by 4 bases and 10 bases respectively, leaving an intervening sequence of 17 bases. The CDR3 goes from the cysteine to the phenylalanine over 15 residues. Of the read, only the CDR3 DNA is kept; its 45 bases are in frame from base 1. CDR1 and CDR2, looked up from the germline V gene, are LGHNA and YSLEER. TCRbeta CDR3 regions were amplified from genomic DNA using the immunoSEQ Assay, a bias-controlled multiplex PCR. The authors processed their data as follows. The number of nucleated cells in each sample was estimated from the amplification of reference gene primers within the assay. To quantify the absolute abundance of each unique TCRbeta CDR3 rearrangement, sequence reads were collapsed and filtered. Productive Simpson clonality was computed per sample as the square root of Simpson's diversity index over productive rearrangements. Held by TCRdb, this immuneACCESS table contains in-frame sequences only and omits some clones. Under half of the omission traces to an unresolved V gene where checked; the cause of the rest is unknown. V, J and clone size were drawn from that table, and D and trimming were deduced from the DNA. Recorded for this sample are around 290,000 clones; nearly 90% of them occurred a single time. In total, the top ten clones hold approximately 1% of the sample.

The V and J segments used are TRBV4-3 and TRBJ1-6; no confident D gene assignment can be made. The source is a woman in her thirties who had recovered from COVID-19. Sequenced sample: PBMCs or T cells enriched from blood (not recorded which). CDR3 sequence: CASSLRPGEGSPLHF. The nucleotide sequence reads as follows: TGCGCCAGCAGCCTCCGGCCCGGGGAAGGATCACCCCTCCACTTT.